The T cell receptor (beta chain) described here comes from a study of cytomegalovirus exposure and HLA in healthy donors. Study findings and constraints: For TCR beta chains, V- and J-gene trimming was later linked to a missense DCLRE1C variant. Later work associated roughly 17,000 TCR beta sequences with HLA alleles at 0.05 false discovery rate.

This clone has more than one count but fewer than ten. Its antigen is not known. The CDR3 runs 14 residues. Per the germline V gene, CDR1 is SGHRS and CDR2 is YFSETQ. Trimming removed 6 bases from V and 2 bases from J; junction bases left unmatched: 4. Researchers ran the PCR with 60 Vbeta and 13 Jbeta primers. Assay: immunoSEQ multiplex PCR; the TCRdb copy retains only in-frame clones and omits some. The sample lists 130,000 or so clones, about 8.6% occurring once. Specimen: PBMCs. The origin of this receptor is a woman aged 35 to 49 in good health and CMV-seropositive. The chain has TRBV5-1 and TRBJ2-1, with TRBD2 identical over 8 bases. CDR3 nucleotides: TGCGCCAGCACCCAAGCGGGGGCCTACAATGAGCAGTTCTTC. Amino acid sequence: CASTQAGAYNEQFF.